The source of this T cell receptor beta chain is a study of T cell responses to AZD1222 COVID-19 vaccine. Study-level points and caveats: Only a handful of AZD1222 recipients, several in all, had baseline seropositivity. Nearly half of the spike-specific TCRs reportedly recognize variant regions that carry no mutations. Repertoires were obtained solely post-peak T cell response. Donors were largely white British and mainly female; clonal diversity was possibly underestimated.

Remarks on this clone: Its antigen is unidentified.

V shed 6 bases and J 3 bases; nucleotides not matched to a gene: 12. From germline, CDR1 is MNHEY and CDR2 SMNVEV (reference sequence). CDR3 size: 16 residues. Assay used: immunoSEQ multiplex PCR; TCRdb lists only in-frame clones, some missing. The repertoire holds about 100,000 clones, with around 93% as singletons. Sequences were derived from peripheral blood, sampled 28 days after the second AZD1222 dose. The rearrangement links TRBV27 to TRBJ2-7, with TRBD1 identical over 9 bases. The sequence came from an adult who received the AZD1222 COVID-19 vaccine. The CDR3 is CASSLTGGRPNYEQYF. The CDR3 DNA sequence: TGTGCCAGCAGCCTCACAGGGGGCCGACCAAACTACGAGCAGTACTTC.